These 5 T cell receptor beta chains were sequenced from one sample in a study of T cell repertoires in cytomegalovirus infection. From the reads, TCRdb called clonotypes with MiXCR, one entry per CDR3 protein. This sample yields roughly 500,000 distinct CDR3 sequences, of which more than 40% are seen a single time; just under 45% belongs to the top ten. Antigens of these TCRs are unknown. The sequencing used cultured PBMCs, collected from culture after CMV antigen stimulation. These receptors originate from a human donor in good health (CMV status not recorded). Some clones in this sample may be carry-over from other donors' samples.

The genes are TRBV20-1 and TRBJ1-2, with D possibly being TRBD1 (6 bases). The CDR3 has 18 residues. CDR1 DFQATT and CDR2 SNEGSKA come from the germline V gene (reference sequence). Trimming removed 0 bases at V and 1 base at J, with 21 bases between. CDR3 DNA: TGCAGTGCTAGAGAGCTAGGGGCAGCAGAGGGGGTTAACTATGGCTACACCTTC. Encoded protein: CSARELGAAEGVNYGYTF.

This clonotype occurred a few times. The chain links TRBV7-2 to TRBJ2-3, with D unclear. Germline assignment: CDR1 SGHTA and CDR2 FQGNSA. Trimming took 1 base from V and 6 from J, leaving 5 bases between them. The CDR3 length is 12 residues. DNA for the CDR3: TGTGCCAGCAGCTTAGACATGGATACGCAGTATTTT. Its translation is CASSLDMDTQYF.

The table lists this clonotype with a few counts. CDR3 nucleotide sequence: TGTGCCAGCAGCCTCTTGCCTTGGAGGGGGAATGGCTACACCTTC. Its translation: CASSLLPWRGNGYTF. The chain employs TRBV7-8 and TRBJ1-2; maybe TRBD1 (6 bases). Trimming took off 5 bases at V and 6 bases at J, with 19 bases between the two ends. The CDR3 covers 15 residues. Germline V gene lookup returns CDR1 SGHVS and CDR2 FQNEAQ. The entire variable domain, with the rest obtained from reference TRBV7-8 and TRBJ1-2, is as follows: GAGVSQSPRYKVAKRGQDVALRCDPISGHVSLFWYQQALGQGPEFLTYFQNEAQLDKSGLPSDRFFAERPEGSVSTLKIQRTQQEDSAVYLCASSLLPWRGNGYTFGSGTRLTVV.

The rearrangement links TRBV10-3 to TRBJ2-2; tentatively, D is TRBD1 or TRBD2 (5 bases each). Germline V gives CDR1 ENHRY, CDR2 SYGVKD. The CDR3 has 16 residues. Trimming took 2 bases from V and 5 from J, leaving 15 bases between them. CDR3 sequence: CAISEVQGPRTGELFF. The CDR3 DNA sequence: TGTGCCATCAGTGAGGTTCAGGGACCTAGGACCGGGGAGCTGTTTTTT.

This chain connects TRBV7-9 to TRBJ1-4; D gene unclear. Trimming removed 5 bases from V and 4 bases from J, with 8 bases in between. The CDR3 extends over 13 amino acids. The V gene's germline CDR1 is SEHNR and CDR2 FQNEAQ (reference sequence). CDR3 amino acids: CASSRSSNEKLFF. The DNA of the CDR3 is TGTGCCAGCAGCAGATCGAGTAATGAAAAACTGTTTTTT.